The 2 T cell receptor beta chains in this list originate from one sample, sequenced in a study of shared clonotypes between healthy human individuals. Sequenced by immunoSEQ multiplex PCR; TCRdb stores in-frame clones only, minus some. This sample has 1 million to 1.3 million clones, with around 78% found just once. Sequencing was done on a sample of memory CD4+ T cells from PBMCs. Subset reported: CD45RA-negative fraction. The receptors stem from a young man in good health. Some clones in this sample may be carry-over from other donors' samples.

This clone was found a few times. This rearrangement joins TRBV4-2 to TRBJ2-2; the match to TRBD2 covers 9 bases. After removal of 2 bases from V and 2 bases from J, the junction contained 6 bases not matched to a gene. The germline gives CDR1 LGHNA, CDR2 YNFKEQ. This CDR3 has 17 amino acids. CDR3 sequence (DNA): TGTGCCAGCAGCCAACAGGCTAGCGGGACCAACACCGGGGAGCTGTTTTTT. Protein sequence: CASSQQASGTNTGELFF.

The CDR3: CASSLGGADSSYEQYF. CDR3 bases: TGTGCCAGCAGTTTGGGGGGAGCTGACAGCTCCTACGAGCAGTACTTC. The chain is built from TRBV28 and TRBJ2-5; perhaps TRBD2 as D (6 bases). The DNA end favors TRBJ2-7, so the J call may be wrong. Germline V gives CDR1 MDHEN, CDR2 SYDVKM. The CDR3 extends over 16 amino acids.